This T cell receptor (beta chain) is drawn from a study of blood T cell repertoires in COVID-19. Study overall: Acute and convalescent COVID-19 specimens originated in the United States, Italy and Spain. Sample material is recorded as cDNA or gDNA derived from T cells, B-cell-depleted T cells, or PBMCs.

Germline CDR1 is MNHEY and CDR2 is SMNVEV (reference sequence). The CDR3 has 13 amino acids. The V end lost 5 bases, the J end lost 2 bases, and 10 bases lay between the germline ends. In the original analysis: Estimated nucleated cell counts came from reference gene primer amplification. Measured with immunoSEQ multiplex PCR; TCRdb has only the in-frame clones, and not every one. The V and J calls and clone size were taken over from that table, and D and trimming were inferred from the DNA. The table includes roughly 200,000 clones, roughly 76% detected once. The receptor's source is a woman in her forties with COVID-19, enrolled during active disease. The gene calls are TRBV27 and TRBJ2-7; the D gene is possibly TRBD2 (5 bases). The material sequenced was peripheral blood. CDR3 sequence: CASSPLGAYEQYF. DNA for the CDR3: TGTGCCAGCAGTCCCCTCGGGGCCTACGAGCAGTACTTC.